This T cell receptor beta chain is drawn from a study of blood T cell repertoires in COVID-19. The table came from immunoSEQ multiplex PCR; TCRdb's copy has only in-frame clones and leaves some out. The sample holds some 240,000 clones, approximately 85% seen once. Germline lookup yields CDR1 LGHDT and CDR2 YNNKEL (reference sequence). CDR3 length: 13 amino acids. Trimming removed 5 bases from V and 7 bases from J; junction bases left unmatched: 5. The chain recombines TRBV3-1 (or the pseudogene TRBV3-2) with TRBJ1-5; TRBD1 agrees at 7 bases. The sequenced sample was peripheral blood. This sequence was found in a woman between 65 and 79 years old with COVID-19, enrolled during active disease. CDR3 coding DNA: TGTGCCAGCAGCGAGACAGGGCGCCAGCCCCAGCATTTT. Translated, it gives CASSETGRQPQHF.